This T cell receptor beta chain originates from a study of early T cells in non-severe SARS-CoV-2 infection. Looking at the study overall: Sequenced bulk RNA came from whole blood that was unsorted, and chains were unpaired.

In this sample, this clonotype turned up a few times. Its antigen is not known. Individual cDNA molecules each received unique molecular identifiers attached to them. TCRdb recomputed calls from the 5' RACE reads with MiXCR, one row per CDR3 protein. Here the sample spans approximately 79,000 distinct CDR3 sequences, approximately 13% being singletons. Study outcomes and limitations: Private and CD4 specificities were missed by VDJdb matching, skewed to anti-spike CD8.

The germline V gene has CDR1 SEHNR and CDR2 FQNEAQ (reference sequence). This CDR3 region has 16 residues. Trimming at V came to 5 bases and at J to 0 bases, leaving 5 bases not matched to a gene. The sequenced sample was whole blood. The receptor's source is an adult who was a healthcare worker with PCR-confirmed SARS-CoV-2 infection or an uninfected control (not recorded which). The chain recombines TRBV7-9 with TRBJ2-2; TRBD2 agrees at 8 bases. CDR3 protein: CASSSGRGPNTGELFF. The DNA of the CDR3 is TGTGCCAGCAGCAGCGGGAGAGGTCCGAACACCGGGGAGCTGTTTTTT.